This T cell receptor beta chain stems from a study of T-cell memory formation after mild COVID-19. This clonotype was picked up a small number of times. From germline, CDR1 is SGHVS and CDR2 FQNEAQ. The CDR3 is 14 amino acids. Trimming took off 4 bases at V and 4 bases at J, with 14 bases between the two ends. One entry per CDR3 protein, called by TCRdb with MiXCR from the 5' RACE reads. The top ten clones hold around 8.1% of a sample with about 430,000 distinct CDR3 sequences, more than 20% of them seen once. This chain uses TRBV7-8 with TRBJ2-7, with D possibly matching TRBD2 (6 bases). The sample comprised PBMCs or a T cell subset sorted from them (not recorded which). The TCR originated in an adult woman who had mild COVID-19 (a few samples of this study predate the infection). Cell type and time point are not known. The DNA of the CDR3 is TGTGCCAGCAGCTCTCGGGAGTTGGGGTACGAGCAGTACTTC. This sequence encodes CASSSRELGYEQYF.